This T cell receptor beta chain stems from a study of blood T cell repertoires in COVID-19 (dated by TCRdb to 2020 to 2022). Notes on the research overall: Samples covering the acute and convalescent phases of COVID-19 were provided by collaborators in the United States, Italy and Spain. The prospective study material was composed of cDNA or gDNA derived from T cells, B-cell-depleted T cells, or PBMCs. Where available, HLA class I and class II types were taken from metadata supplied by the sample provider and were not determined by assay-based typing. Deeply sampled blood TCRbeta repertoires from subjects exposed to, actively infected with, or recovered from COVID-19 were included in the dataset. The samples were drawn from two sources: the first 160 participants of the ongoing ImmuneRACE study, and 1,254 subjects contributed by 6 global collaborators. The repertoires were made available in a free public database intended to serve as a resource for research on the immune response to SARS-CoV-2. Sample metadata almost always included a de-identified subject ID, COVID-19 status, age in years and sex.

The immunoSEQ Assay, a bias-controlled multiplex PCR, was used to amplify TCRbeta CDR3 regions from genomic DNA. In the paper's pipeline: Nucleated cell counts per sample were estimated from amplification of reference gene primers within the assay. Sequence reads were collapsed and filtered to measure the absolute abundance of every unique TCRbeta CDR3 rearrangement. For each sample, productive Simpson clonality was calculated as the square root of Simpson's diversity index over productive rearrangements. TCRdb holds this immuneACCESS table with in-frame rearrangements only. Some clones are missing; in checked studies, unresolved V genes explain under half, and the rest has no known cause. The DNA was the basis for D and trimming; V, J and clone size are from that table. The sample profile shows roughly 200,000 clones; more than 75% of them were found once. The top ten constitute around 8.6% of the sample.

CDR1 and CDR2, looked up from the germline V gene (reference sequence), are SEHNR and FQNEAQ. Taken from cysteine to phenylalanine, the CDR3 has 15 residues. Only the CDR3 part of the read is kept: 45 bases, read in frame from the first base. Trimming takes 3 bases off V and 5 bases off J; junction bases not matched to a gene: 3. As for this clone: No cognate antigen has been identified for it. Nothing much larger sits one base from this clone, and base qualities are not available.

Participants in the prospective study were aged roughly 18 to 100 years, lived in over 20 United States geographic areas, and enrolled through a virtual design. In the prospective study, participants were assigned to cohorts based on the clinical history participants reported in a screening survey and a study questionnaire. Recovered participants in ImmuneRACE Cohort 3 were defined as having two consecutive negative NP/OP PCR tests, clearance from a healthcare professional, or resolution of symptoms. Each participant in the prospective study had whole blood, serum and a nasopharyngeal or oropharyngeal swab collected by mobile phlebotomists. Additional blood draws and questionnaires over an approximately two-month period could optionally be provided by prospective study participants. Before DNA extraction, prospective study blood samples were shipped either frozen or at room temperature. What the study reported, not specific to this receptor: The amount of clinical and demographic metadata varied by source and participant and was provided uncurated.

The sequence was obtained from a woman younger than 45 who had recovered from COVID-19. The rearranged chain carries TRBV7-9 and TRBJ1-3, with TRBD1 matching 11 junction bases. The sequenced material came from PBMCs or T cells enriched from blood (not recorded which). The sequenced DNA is TGTGCCAGCAGCTTGGACAGGGGGCAAAGAAACACCATATATTTT. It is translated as CASSLDRGQRNTIYF.